The rows below give T cell receptor beta chains drawn from one sample of a study of beta chain features in type 1 diabetes. Sequenced by immunoSEQ multiplex PCR; TCRdb stores in-frame clones only, minus some. Counted here are roughly 230,000 clones, under 13% occurring once; the ten biggest clones make up around 0.018%. Sequencing input: naive CD4+ T cells from blood. All receptors come from a man younger than 45 with type 1 diabetes. The CDR3 runs from the conserved cysteine through the conserved F or W. D genes are given only for firm matches. A clone size is listed for some rows: how often the clone was seen (once, few, many), or a class if it is expanded.

j_gene: TRBJ1-3; abundance: -; d_gene: -; v_gene: TRBV6-6; CDR3aa: CASILGASGNTIYF; CDR3nt: -
j_gene: TRBJ2-4; abundance: few; d_gene: -; v_gene: TRBV23-1; CDR3aa: CASRIKGQEIHIQYF; CDR3nt: TGCGCCAGCAGGATTAAGGGGCAGGAGATACACATTCAGTACTTC
j_gene: TRBJ2-1; abundance: -; d_gene: TRBD2; v_gene: TRBV29-1; CDR3aa: CSVVRLAAYNEQFF; CDR3nt: TGCAGCGTTGTACGACTAGCGGCCTACAATGAGCAGTTCTTC
j_gene: TRBJ2-1; abundance: few; d_gene: TRBD2; v_gene: TRBV7-3; CDR3aa: CASSLLAGGYNEQFF; CDR3nt: TGTGCCAGCAGCTTGTTAGCGGGGGGCTACAATGAGCAGTTCTTC
j_gene: TRBJ1-4; abundance: -; d_gene: -; v_gene: TRBV5-1; CDR3aa: CASSPYGYRDEKLFF; CDR3nt: TGCGCCAGCAGCCCGTACGGGTATCGAGATGAAAAACTGTTTTTT
j_gene: TRBJ2-1; abundance: few; d_gene: TRBD1; v_gene: TRBV28; CDR3aa: CASSSQPGQGNNEQFF; CDR3nt: TGTGCCAGCAGTTCCCAACCGGGACAGGGGAACAATGAGCAGTTCTTC
j_gene: TRBJ2-7; abundance: few; d_gene: TRBD1; v_gene: TRBV7-2; CDR3aa: CASSFAGGNEQYF; CDR3nt: TGTGCCAGCAGCTTCGCAGGGGGAAACGAGCAGTACTTC
j_gene: TRBJ1-5; abundance: few; d_gene: -; v_gene: TRBV7-2; CDR3aa: CASSFPGLNQPQHF; CDR3nt: TGTGCCAGCAGCTTTCCGGGGTTGAATCAGCCCCAGCATTTT
j_gene: TRBJ2-1; abundance: few; d_gene: TRBD2; v_gene: TRBV14; CDR3aa: CASSQYRGGIYNEQFF; CDR3nt: TGTGCCAGCAGCCAATATCGCGGGGGGATCTACAATGAGCAGTTCTTC
j_gene: TRBJ2-7; abundance: -; d_gene: -; v_gene: TRBV28; CDR3aa: CASSIPTGDYEQYF; CDR3nt: TGTGCCAGCAGTATACCGACGGGGGACTACGAGCAGTACTTC
j_gene: TRBJ2-6; abundance: -; d_gene: -; v_gene: TRBV5-1; CDR3aa: CASSLFQGRNVLTF; CDR3nt: TGCGCCAGCAGCTTGTTCCAGGGGAGAAACGTCCTGACTTTC
j_gene: TRBJ2-1; abundance: -; d_gene: TRBD1; v_gene: TRBV5-1; CDR3aa: CASSTGTGYNEQFF; CDR3nt: TGCGCCAGCAGCACCGGGACAGGCTACAATGAGCAGTTCTTC
j_gene: TRBJ1-1; abundance: few; d_gene: -; v_gene: TRBV25-1; CDR3aa: CASSDLQDTEAFF; CDR3nt: TGTGCCAGCAGTGACTTACAAGACACTGAAGCTTTCTTT
j_gene: TRBJ2-5; abundance: -; d_gene: TRBD2; v_gene: TRBV19; CDR3aa: CASSTSGEETQYF; CDR3nt: TGTGCCAGTAGTACAAGCGGGGAAGAGACCCAGTACTTC
j_gene: TRBJ2-3; abundance: few; d_gene: TRBD2; v_gene: TRBV7-2; CDR3aa: CASSLRRGTDTQYF; CDR3nt: TGTGCCAGCAGCTTAAGGCGGGGGACAGATACGCAGTATTTT
j_gene: TRBJ1-6; abundance: -; d_gene: -; v_gene: TRBV7-9; CDR3aa: CASSFNPGESPLHF; CDR3nt: TGTGCCAGCAGTTTTAACCCCGGGGAGTCACCCCTCCACTTT
j_gene: TRBJ2-2; abundance: few; d_gene: -; v_gene: TRBV7-9; CDR3aa: CASSLARTTTGELFF; CDR3nt: TGTGCCAGCAGCTTAGCCCGGACTACTACAGGGGAGCTGTTTTTT
j_gene: TRBJ1-1; abundance: -; d_gene: -; v_gene: TRBV7-9; CDR3aa: CASSPERAGGWAFF; CDR3nt: TGTGCCAGCAGCCCCGAAAGGGCCGGGGGGTGGGCTTTCTTT
j_gene: TRBJ2-2; abundance: -; d_gene: -; v_gene: TRBV9; CDR3aa: CASSVVELTGELFF; CDR3nt: TGTGCCAGCAGCGTAGTTGAGCTCACCGGGGAGCTGTTTTTT
j_gene: TRBJ1-1; abundance: -; d_gene: TRBD1; v_gene: TRBV7-3; CDR3aa: CASSLGTASMNTEAFF; CDR3nt: TGTGCCAGCAGCTTAGGGACAGCGAGTATGAACACTGAAGCTTTCTTT
j_gene: TRBJ1-1; abundance: -; d_gene: -; v_gene: TRBV2; CDR3aa: CASSQDMNTEAFF; CDR3nt: TGTGCCAGCAGTCAGGACATGAACACTGAAGCTTTCTTT
j_gene: TRBJ1-2; abundance: few; d_gene: TRBD1; v_gene: TRBV18; CDR3aa: CASSPLSGQGIEGYTF; CDR3nt: TGTGCCAGCTCACCACTGTCAGGACAGGGGATTGAAGGCTACACCTTC
j_gene: TRBJ1-1; abundance: -; d_gene: TRBD1; v_gene: TRBV6-4; CDR3aa: CDGADRATEAFF; CDR3nt: TGTGACGGGGCGGACAGGGCTACTGAAGCTTTCTTT
j_gene: TRBJ1-1; abundance: few; d_gene: -; v_gene: TRBV5-1; CDR3aa: CASSLGRVRDSEAFF; CDR3nt: TGCGCCAGCAGCTTGGGCCGGGTCCGGGACTCTGAAGCTTTCTTT
j_gene: TRBJ1-1; abundance: few; d_gene: -; v_gene: TRBV29-1; CDR3aa: CSVEDPALRGTEAFF; CDR3nt: TGCAGCGTTGAAGATCCGGCCCTTAGAGGCACTGAAGCTTTCTTT
j_gene: TRBJ1-2; abundance: few; d_gene: TRBD1; v_gene: TRBV7-3; CDR3aa: CASSLSGGAPGYTF; CDR3nt: TGTGCCAGCAGCTTGTCAGGGGGTGCGCCTGGCTACACCTTC
j_gene: TRBJ1-5; abundance: -; d_gene: TRBD1; v_gene: TRBV6-4; CDR3aa: CASSDYAGQGQPQHF; CDR3nt: TGTGCCAGCAGTGACTACGCGGGACAGGGTCAGCCCCAGCATTTT
j_gene: TRBJ1-1; abundance: -; d_gene: -; v_gene: TRBV6-6; CDR3aa: CASSYWGWGGTAEAFF; CDR3nt: TGTGCCAGCAGTTACTGGGGCTGGGGAGGGACGGCTGAAGCTTTCTTT
j_gene: TRBJ1-2; abundance: -; d_gene: -; v_gene: TRBV2; CDR3aa: CASSESDYGYTF; CDR3nt: TGTGCCAGCAGTGAATCGGACTATGGCTACACCTTC
j_gene: TRBJ2-7; abundance: few; d_gene: -; v_gene: TRBV5-1; CDR3aa: CASSLAVSSYEQYF; CDR3nt: TGCGCCAGCAGCTTGGCCGTGAGCTCCTACGAGCAGTACTTC
j_gene: TRBJ2-1; abundance: few; d_gene: TRBD1; v_gene: TRBV7-2; CDR3aa: CASSYDRVVFF; CDR3nt: TGTGCCAGCAGCTATGACAGGGTGGTGTTCTTC
j_gene: TRBJ2-3; abundance: -; d_gene: TRBD1; v_gene: TRBV28; CDR3aa: CASSFSTGGYTQYF; CDR3nt: TGTGCCAGCAGTTTTAGTACAGGGGGATATACGCAGTATTTT
j_gene: TRBJ2-5; abundance: few; d_gene: -; v_gene: TRBV18; CDR3aa: CASSPPALQETQYF; CDR3nt: TGTGCCAGCTCACCACCAGCGTTACAAGAGACCCAGTACTTC
j_gene: TRBJ2-5; abundance: -; d_gene: TRBD1; v_gene: TRBV5-4; CDR3aa: CASSPGQGWQETQYF; CDR3nt: TGTGCCAGCAGCCCAGGACAGGGCTGGCAAGAGACCCAGTACTTC
j_gene: TRBJ2-5; abundance: few; d_gene: -; v_gene: TRBV28; CDR3aa: CASEQGGSETQYF; CDR3nt: TGTGCCAGCGAACAGGGGGGGTCAGAGACCCAGTACTTC
j_gene: TRBJ2-5; abundance: few; d_gene: -; v_gene: TRBV18; CDR3aa: CASSTAGQETQYF; CDR3nt: TGTGCCAGCTCAACCGCAGGCCAAGAGACCCAGTACTTC
j_gene: TRBJ1-6; abundance: few; d_gene: -; v_gene: TRBV5-1; CDR3aa: CASSYTGFIDSPLHF; CDR3nt: TGCGCCAGCAGCTACACAGGGTTTATTGATTCACCCCTCCACTTT
j_gene: TRBJ1-1; abundance: -; d_gene: -; v_gene: TRBV6-5; CDR3aa: CASSYSAGLSEAFF; CDR3nt: TGTGCCAGCAGTTACTCTGCGGGTCTGAGTGAAGCTTTCTTT
j_gene: TRBJ2-2; abundance: -; d_gene: -; v_gene: TRBV14; CDR3aa: CASSQEYRAGELFF; CDR3nt: TGTGCCAGCAGCCAAGAGTACAGGGCCGGGGAGCTGTTTTTT
j_gene: TRBJ1-5; abundance: -; d_gene: TRBD1; v_gene: TRBV30; CDR3aa: CAWSRTGNQPQHF; CDR3nt: TGTGCCTGGAGTAGGACAGGGAATCAGCCCCAGCATTTT
j_gene: TRBJ2-1; abundance: -; d_gene: TRBD2; v_gene: TRBV27; CDR3aa: CASSNPSGGIYNEQFF; CDR3nt: TGTGCCAGCAGCAACCCTAGCGGGGGGATCTACAATGAGCAGTTCTTC
j_gene: TRBJ2-7; abundance: -; d_gene: TRBD2; v_gene: TRBV5-4; CDR3aa: CASRSSSGPSYEQYF; CDR3nt: TGTGCCAGCAGATCATCTAGCGGGCCCTCCTACGAGCAGTACTTC
j_gene: TRBJ2-6; abundance: -; d_gene: -; v_gene: TRBV23-1; CDR3aa: CASSQSEETPLSGANVLTF; CDR3nt: TGCGCCAGCAGTCAATCGGAGGAGACACCACTATCTGGGGCCAACGTCCTGACTTTC
j_gene: TRBJ2-3; abundance: once; d_gene: TRBD1; v_gene: TRBV5-1; CDR3aa: CASSSGTGGADTQYF; CDR3nt: TGCGCCAGCAGTTCCGGGACAGGGGGTGCAGATACGCAGTATTTT
j_gene: TRBJ2-5; abundance: -; d_gene: -; v_gene: TRBV11-2; CDR3aa: CASSLVASSETQYF; CDR3nt: TGTGCCAGCAGCTTAGTCGCTAGCTCGGAGACCCAGTACTTC
j_gene: TRBJ2-3; abundance: -; d_gene: TRBD2; v_gene: TRBV29-1; CDR3aa: CSVVLAGGVDTQYF; CDR3nt: TGCAGCGTTGTTCTAGCGGGGGGGGTGGATACGCAGTATTTT
j_gene: TRBJ2-4; abundance: -; d_gene: -; v_gene: TRBV25-1; CDR3aa: CASSGASRGIQYF; CDR3nt: TGTGCCAGCAGTGGGGCGAGTAGGGGCATTCAGTACTTC
j_gene: TRBJ2-7; abundance: few; d_gene: TRBD1; v_gene: TRBV25-1; CDR3aa: CASSITGGLGEQYF; CDR3nt: TGTGCCAGCAGTATAACAGGGGGCCTGGGCGAGCAGTACTTC
j_gene: TRBJ2-1; abundance: few; d_gene: -; v_gene: TRBV29-1; CDR3aa: CSVRSSDYNEQFF; CDR3nt: TGCAGCGTTCGGTCTAGCGACTACAATGAGCAGTTCTTC
j_gene: TRBJ1-3; abundance: -; d_gene: -; v_gene: TRBV15; CDR3aa: CATSRDRGNTIYF; CDR3nt: TGTGCCACCAGCAGAGACAGGGGAAACACCATATATTTT
j_gene: TRBJ1-1; abundance: -; d_gene: -; v_gene: TRBV30; CDR3aa: CAWRTGSGTEAFF; CDR3nt: TGTGCCTGGAGGACGGGATCGGGGACTGAAGCTTTCTTT
j_gene: TRBJ2-3; abundance: many; d_gene: TRBD1; v_gene: TRBV23-1; CDR3aa: CASSLSGTGGDTQYF; CDR3nt: TGCGCCAGCAGTCTCTCGGGGACAGGGGGAGATACGCAGTATTTT
j_gene: TRBJ2-2; abundance: -; d_gene: -; v_gene: TRBV7-2; CDR3aa: CASSLLGVGELFF; CDR3nt: TGTGCCAGCAGCTTACTCGGTGTCGGGGAGCTGTTTTTT
j_gene: TRBJ2-2; abundance: few; d_gene: TRBD1; v_gene: TRBV6-6; CDR3aa: CASSDRAGELFF; CDR3nt: TGTGCCAGCAGTGACAGGGCCGGGGAGCTGTTTTTT
j_gene: TRBJ2-5; abundance: few; d_gene: -; v_gene: TRBV14; CDR3aa: CASSPTPGRQYF; CDR3nt: TGTGCCAGCAGCCCAACCCCAGGGCGCCAGTACTTC
j_gene: TRBJ2-5; abundance: -; d_gene: -; v_gene: TRBV4-1; CDR3aa: CASSQVGHQETQYF; CDR3nt: TGCGCCAGCAGCCAAGTGGGCCATCAAGAGACCCAGTACTTC
j_gene: TRBJ2-3; abundance: -; d_gene: -; v_gene: TRBV7-3; CDR3aa: CASRRSSSTDTQYF; CDR3nt: TGTGCCAGCAGACGAAGCTCTAGCACAGATACGCAGTATTTT
j_gene: TRBJ2-7; abundance: -; d_gene: TRBD1; v_gene: TRBV6-6; CDR3aa: CASSSGQGGTYEQYF; CDR3nt: TGTGCCAGCAGTTCCGGACAGGGCGGTACCTACGAGCAGTACTTC